This is a list of T cell receptor beta chains from one sample in a study of blood T cell repertoires in COVID-19. Sequencing used immunoSEQ multiplex PCR; TCRdb keeps in-frame clones, though not all of them. The sample consists of fewer than 250,000 clones, about 93% of them appearing once. Sequenced input: peripheral blood. The source of these receptors is a man between 25 and 39 years old with COVID-19, enrolled during active disease. The CDR3 runs from the conserved cysteine through the conserved F or W. D genes are given only for firm matches. Size tells how often a clone was seen (once, few, many) or the class of an expanded clone, and some rows leave it out.

j_gene,d_gene,abundance,v_gene,CDR3aa,CDR3nt
TRBJ1-2,NA,once,TRBV25-1,CASSDWANYGYTF,TGTGCCAGCAGTGATTGGGCCAACTATGGCTACACCTTC
TRBJ1-2,NA,NA,TRBV2,CATQGLRDYGYTF,TGTGCCACCCAGGGGTTGAGGGACTATGGCTACACCTTC
TRBJ1-1,TRBD1,NA,TRBV3-1/TRBV3-2,CASSPRTGGWEAFF,TGTGCCAGCAGCCCCCGGACAGGGGGCTGGGAAGCTTTCTTT
TRBJ2-4,NA,NA,TRBV7-3,CASSLIARRGAENIQYF,TGTGCCAGCAGCTTAATCGCCCGACGGGGGGCCGAAAACATTCAGTACTTC
TRBJ2-7,TRBD1,NA,TRBV4-1,CASSQRLGQFDYEQYF,TGCGCCAGCAGCCAACGCCTGGGACAGTTTGACTACGAGCAGTACTTC
TRBJ1-6,NA,NA,TRBV18,CASSPSTESASPLHF,TGTGCCAGCTCACCGTCGACAGAATCAGCTTCACCCCTCCACTTT
TRBJ2-1,TRBD2,NA,TRBV7-3,CASSPGLAGNEQFF,TGTGCCAGCAGCCCTGGGTTAGCGGGGAATGAGCAGTTCTTC
TRBJ2-6,NA,NA,TRBV2,CASRRGTGANVLTF,TGTGCCAGCAGAAGGGGGACTGGGGCCAACGTCCTGACTTTC
TRBJ2-7,NA,NA,TRBV14,CASSQGQIPQYEQYF,TGTGCCAGCAGCCAAGGACAGATACCCCAATACGAGCAGTACTTC
TRBJ2-5,NA,NA,TRBV7-3,CASSTRAGEETQYF,TGTGCCAGCAGCACCCGGGCCGGGGAAGAGACCCAGTACTTC
TRBJ2-3,TRBD2,once,TRBV4-2,CASSQVSSGGGTDTQYF,TGTGCCAGCAGCCAAGTCTCTAGCGGGGGGGGAACAGATACGCAGTATTTT
TRBJ2-4,TRBD1,NA,TRBV4-1,CPPSRQGSEAKNIQYF,TGCCCCCCCAGCCGACAGGGTAGTGAGGCCAAAAACATTCAGTACTTC
TRBJ1-2,TRBD1,NA,TRBV7-9,CASSPDRGRFLFDGYTF,TGTGCCAGCAGCCCGGACAGGGGGCGTTTCTTGTTTGATGGCTACACCTTC
TRBJ2-7,TRBD2,NA,TRBV3-1/TRBV3-2,CASSHYGTSDREQYF,TGTGCCAGCAGCCATTACGGGACTAGCGATAGGGAGCAGTACTTC
TRBJ2-1,NA,NA,TRBV12-3/TRBV12-4,CASSSQGNEQFF,TGTGCCAGCAGCTCACAGGGAAATGAGCAGTTCTTC
TRBJ1-6,NA,NA,TRBV5-5,CASSTGNSPLHF,TGTGCCAGCAGCACGGGGAATTCACCCCTCCACTTT
TRBJ1-5,TRBD1,once,TRBV4-1,CASSQVPGQGSQPQHF,TGCGCCAGCAGCCAAGTTCCGGGACAGGGAAGTCAGCCCCAGCATTTT
TRBJ1-4,TRBD1,NA,TRBV6-1,CASSEPRQGVFEKLFF,TGTGCCAGCAGTGAACCAAGACAGGGAGTTTTCGAAAAACTGTTTTTT
TRBJ1-1,NA,NA,TRBV7-2,CASSLGVNRENTEAFF,TGTGCCAGCAGCTTAGGAGTAAACAGGGAGAACACTGAAGCTTTCTTT
TRBJ2-7,NA,NA,TRBV30,CAWTTREEQYF,TGTGCCTGGACAACGAGGGAAGAGCAGTACTTC
TRBJ1-1,TRBD1,NA,TRBV6-5,CASPDRGLYTEAFF,TGTGCCAGCCCCGACAGGGGGCTTTACACTGAAGCTTTCTTT
TRBJ1-6,NA,NA,TRBV25-1,CASSDGQISYNSPLHF,TGTGCCAGCAGTGACGGACAGATCTCCTATAATTCACCCCTCCACTTT
TRBJ1-6,TRBD1,NA,TRBV5-1,CASSLGQGNSPLHF,TGCGCCAGCAGCTTAGGACAGGGTAATTCACCCCTCCACTTT
TRBJ1-2,NA,NA,TRBV7-6,CASSLEVGGPLGGYTF,TGTGCCAGCAGCTTAGAGGTTGGGGGCCCTCTAGGGGGCTACACCTTC
TRBJ2-1,NA,NA,TRBV24-1,CATSVSGVNEQFF,TGTGCCACCAGTGTCTCAGGGGTCAATGAGCAGTTCTTC
TRBJ1-2,NA,NA,TRBV14,CASSQRSRLYGYTF,TGTGCCAGCAGCCAACGGTCCCGACTTTATGGCTACACCTTC
TRBJ2-1,NA,NA,TRBV6-6,CASSYSREKGLDEQFF,TGTGCCAGCAGTTACTCGAGGGAAAAAGGGTTGGATGAGCAGTTCTTC